This T cell receptor (beta chain) was recorded in a study of T cells after posttransplantation cyclophosphamide. V gave up 0 bases and J gave up 4 bases; unmatched junction bases: 4. Germline loops: CDR1 SGHRS, CDR2 YFSETQ. The CDR3 contains 15 residues. This clone was picked up many times. The antigen is unknown. General study findings and limits: Recipient CMV seropositivity and CMV reactivation strongly tracked TRB clonality. Skin or GI-infiltrating T cells shared few TRB sequences with blood.

Here immunoSEQ multiplex PCR was the method, and the copy in TCRdb shows in-frame clones only, minus some. The sample has 23,000 or so clones, none seen only once; the top ten hold roughly 6.6%. The receptor was isolated from a woman aged 60-75 years in good health, CMV-negative, and a related stem cell transplant donor. This sequence joins TRBV5-1 and TRBJ1-1, with 9 bases fitting TRBD1. Sequencing input: PBMCs. As DNA, the CDR3 is TGCGCCAGCAGCTTGGGAGGACAGGGGAGCACTGAAGCTTTCTTT. Its protein is CASSLGGQGSTEAFF.